A single sample gave rise to the 26 T cell receptor beta chains below, sequenced in a study of Ad26.COV2.S vaccination and SARS-CoV-2 variants. Treatment here: roughly 18 received Ad26.COV2.S at low or high dose, single or two shots; several received placebo; per-sample allocation not given. Day 63 following the first vaccine or placebo injection was when the samples were taken. Measured with immunoSEQ multiplex PCR; TCRdb has only the in-frame clones, and not every one. The sample carries about 680,000 clones, around 89% recorded once. This specimen consisted of peripheral blood, obtained in a trial of Ad26.COV2.S vaccine versus placebo. These TCRs come from a person aged 18-65 years who received the Ad26.COV2.S COVID-19 vaccine or a placebo.

CDR3 amino acids: CASSAGGGVASPLHF. CDR3 nucleotide sequence: TGTGCCAGCAGCGCCGGTGGTGGGGTGGCGTCACCCCTCCACTTT. The rearrangement uses TRBV9 and TRBJ1-6; D is unclear. The V gene's germline CDR1 is SGDLS and CDR2 YYNGEE. V was clipped by 3 bases and J by 10 bases, with 17 bases between them. This CDR3 contains 15 residues.

This clone was recorded once. The chain joins TRBV5-1 to TRBJ1-5; D gene ambiguous. CDR1 and CDR2 (germline): SGHRS, YFSETQ. The CDR3 contains 15 residues. Trimming stripped 0 bases from V and 4 bases from J, with 11 bases between. In DNA, the CDR3 is TGCGCCAGCAGCTTGGAACCCTTTGCTAATCAGCCCCAGCATTTT. Translated: CASSLEPFANQPQHF. The variable domain in full, completed from reference TRBV5-1 and TRBJ1-5, reads KAGVTQTPRYLIKTRGQQVTLSCSPISGHRSVSWYQQTPGQGLQFLFEYFSETQRNKGNFPGRFSGRQFSNSRSEMNVSTLELGDSALYLCASSLEPFANQPQHFGDGTRLSIL.

The gene calls are TRBV2 and TRBJ2-7; 9 bases map to TRBD1. This CDR3 is built from 14 residues. In germline, CDR1 is SNHLY, CDR2 FYNNEI. Trimming cost V 2 bases and J 10 bases; bases outside gene matches: 9. CDR3: CASSEMGTGRRQYF. The CDR3 bases are TGTGCCAGCAGTGAAATGGGGACAGGGCGGCGACAGTACTTC.

The chain uses TRBV3-1 (or the pseudogene TRBV3-2) and TRBJ1-1, with D possibly being TRBD1 (6 bases). The V end was cut by 0 bases, the J end by 0 bases, with 20 bases between. The CDR3 is 19 amino acids. Germline loops: CDR1 LGHDT, CDR2 YNNKEL (reference sequence). The CDR3 DNA follows: TGTGCCAGCAGCCAAGATTGTGGGGGCTCCCGGATCATGAACACTGAAGCTTTCTTT. Its protein product is CASSQDCGGSRIMNTEAFF.

This chain links TRBV9 with TRBJ2-1; no reliable D call. This CDR3 is 15 amino acids long. V lost 4 bases and J lost 0, with 11 bases in between. Germline CDR1 is SGDLS and CDR2 is YYNGEE. The CDR3 DNA reads as TGTGCCAGCAGCCCCCGCGGTAGCTCCTACAATGAGCAGTTCTTC. Residues: CASSPRGSSYNEQFF.

This clone was detected only a few times. This chain's CDR3 is CAPFGGFTGELFF. The CDR3 DNA reads as TGTGCCCCGTTTGGGGGTTTCACCGGGGAGCTGTTTTTT. The chain combines TRBV21-1 with TRBJ2-2. TRBV21-1 is described as a pseudogene. The CDR3 spans 13 residues.

The chain employs TRBV29-1 and TRBJ1-5; D may be TRBD1 (5 bases). CDR3 length equals 12 residues. Germline lookup yields CDR1 SQVTM and CDR2 ANQGSEA. Between the trimmed V and J ends, which lost 7 bases and 4 bases, there was a span of 11 bases. In nucleotides, the CDR3 is TGCAGCGCGACAGTTCCAAATCAGCCCCAGCATTTT. It yields the protein CSATVPNQPQHF.

The gene calls are TRBV18 and TRBJ1-5; no definite D call. The CDR3 totals 16 residues. Trimming pared 3 bases from V and 2 bases from J, leaving 14 bases between. Germline V lookup: CDR1 KGHSH, CDR2 LQKENI. The CDR3 DNA is TGTGCCAGCTCACCGTTCGAGGTAGGAGGCAATCAGCCCCAGCATTTT. It codes for CASSPFEVGGNQPQHF.

J is TRBJ2-2 and V is TRBV10-3; 12 bases align to TRBD2. CDR3 length equals 16 residues. V was pared by 5 bases and J by 8 bases, with 9 bases of the junction left unmatched. CDR1 and CDR2 (germline): ENHRY, SYGVKD. The CDR3 DNA reads as TGTGCCATCAGTACCCCTAGCGGGAGGGGCGTGGGGGAGCTGTTTTTT. Translated: CAISTPSGRGVGELFF.

The chain joins TRBV29-1 to TRBJ2-7; TRBD1 agrees at 8 bases. V was pared by 7 bases and J by 3 bases, with 11 bases of the junction left unmatched. The CDR3 runs 14 residues. CDR1 SQVTM and CDR2 ANQGSEA come from the germline V gene. The CDR3 here is CSAGETGTGYEQYF. CDR3 bases: TGCAGCGCAGGGGAGACCGGGACAGGCTACGAGCAGTACTTC.

The V and J genes are TRBV24-1 and TRBJ2-6; D possibly corresponds to TRBD1 (5 bases). In germline, CDR1 is KGHDR, CDR2 SFDVKD. The CDR3 runs to 15 residues. The ends were cut back, 2 bases at V and 4 bases at J, with 8 bases in the middle. CDR3: CATSDSGSGANVLTF. The DNA of the CDR3 is TGTGCCACCAGTGATTCAGGGTCCGGGGCCAACGTCCTGACTTTC.

This clone was observed a handful of times. This chain uses TRBV30 with TRBJ1-6; TRBD1 is a possible D gene (6 bases). V lost 4 bases, J lost 7 bases, and 17 bases lay in between. CDR1 and CDR2 (germline): GTSNPN, SVGIG (reference sequence). This CDR3 is built from 15 residues. Here the CDR3 reads CAWNPVSGENSPLHF. The DNA of the CDR3 is TGTGCCTGGAACCCCGTGTCAGGGGAGAATTCACCCCTCCACTTT.

This sequence joins TRBV13 and TRBJ2-7, with D unclear. The V gene's germline CDR1 is PRHDT and CDR2 FYEKMQ (reference sequence). The CDR3 totals 15 residues. The V end was cut by 5 bases, the J end by 0 bases, with 14 bases between. Here the CDR3 reads CASSPPLHSSYEQYF. CDR3 sequence (DNA): TGTGCCAGCAGCCCACCCCTACATTCCTCCTACGAGCAGTACTTC.

The rearrangement uses TRBV7-2 and TRBJ1-3, with 9 bases matching TRBD1. The CDR3 totals 17 residues. After removal of 1 base from V and 4 bases from J, the junction contained 8 bases not matched to a gene. The V gene's germline CDR1 is SGHTA and CDR2 FQGNSA. This chain's CDR3 is CASSLDATGGRGNTIYF. Here the CDR3 DNA reads TGTGCCAGCAGCTTAGACGCGACAGGGGGGAGAGGAAACACCATATATTTT.

The rearrangement uses TRBV28 and TRBJ1-5; D uncertain. Per the germline V gene, CDR1 is MDHEN and CDR2 is SYDVKM. This CDR3 has 12 amino acids. Trimming shortened V by 5 bases and J by 6 bases, and 8 bases separated the two germline ends. The CDR3: CASSLAGQPQHF. Here the CDR3 DNA reads TGTGCCAGCAGTCTGGCGGGTCAGCCCCAGCATTTT. Drawing the rest from reference TRBV28 and TRBJ1-5, the complete variable domain is DVKVTQSSRYLVKRTGEKVFLECVQDMDHENMFWYRQDPGLGLRLIYFSYDVKMKEKGDIPEGYSVSREKKERFSLILESASTNQTSMYLCASSLAGQPQHFGDGTRLSIL.

The gene calls are TRBV6-6 and TRBJ2-1; D is unclear. V was clipped by 6 bases and J by 5 bases, with 17 bases between them. CDR1 MNHNY and CDR2 SVGAGI come from the germline V gene (reference sequence). There are 15 residues in the CDR3. CDR3 protein: CASRYTSRPHNEQFF. The CDR3 DNA reads TGTGCCAGCAGATATACCTCCCGGCCACACAATGAGCAGTTCTTC.

The V call is TRBV11-2, the J call TRBJ2-7; possibly TRBD1 for D (5 bases). V lost 5 bases and J lost 3, with 20 bases in between. The CDR3 has 16 amino acids. CDR1 is SGHAT and CDR2 is FQNNGV in the germline V gene. Here the CDR3 reads CASSLGTGFGGYEQYF. CDR3 nucleotide sequence: TGTGCCAGCAGCCTAGGAACAGGCTTCGGTGGCTACGAGCAGTACTTC.

The chain links TRBV5-4 to TRBJ2-1, with unresolved D. Germline CDR1 is SGHNT and CDR2 is YYREEE (reference sequence). Deletions cut 4 bases from V and 11 bases from J, with 13 bases between. The CDR3 runs to 12 residues. The CDR3 spells CASSPTNYQQFF. The CDR3 DNA is TGTGCCAGCAGCCCCACAAACTACCAGCAGTTCTTC.

This chain links TRBV7-2 with TRBJ1-6, with D hard to call. Between the trimmed V and J ends, which lost 2 bases and 6 bases, there was a span of 2 bases. This CDR3 region has 12 residues. CDR1 and CDR2 from the germline V gene are SGHTA and FQGNSA. The CDR3, as DNA: TGTGCCAGCAGCTTAACTAATTCACCCCTCCACTTT. Protein sequence: CASSLTNSPLHF.

The chain's CDR3 is CASRTLAGVSPYEQYF. Written as DNA, the CDR3 is TGTGCCAGCAGGACACTAGCGGGAGTGAGCCCCTACGAGCAGTACTTC. The chain couples TRBV27 to TRBJ2-7; 11 bases agree with TRBD2. This CDR3 has 16 amino acids. After removal of 6 bases from V and 2 bases from J, the junction contained 9 bases not matched to a gene. Germline V gene data show CDR1 as MNHEY and CDR2 as SMNVEV (reference sequence).

The rearrangement uses TRBV3-1 (or the pseudogene TRBV3-2) and TRBJ2-7; D tentatively fits TRBD1 or TRBD2 (5 bases each). The CDR3 length is 15 residues. V lost 4 bases, J lost 6 bases, and 19 bases lay in between. CDR1 LGHDT and CDR2 YNNKEL come from the germline V gene (reference sequence). This CDR3 reads CASSRGPAPPGEQYF. The CDR3 bases are TGTGCCAGCAGCCGGGGACCGGCCCCCCCCGGCGAGCAGTACTTC.

The rearrangement links TRBV25-1 to TRBJ1-2; 7 bases are shared with TRBD1. The CDR3 has 15 amino acids. V shed 4 bases, J shed 6 bases, and the junction held 11 bases outside the gene matches. CDR1 MGHDK and CDR2 SYGVNS come from the germline V gene. Here the CDR3 reads CASSAPGGVENGYTF. CDR3 DNA sequence: TGTGCCAGCAGTGCCCCAGGGGGAGTGGAGAATGGCTACACCTTC.

V gene TRBV2 combines with J gene TRBJ1-4; D is uncertain. Per the germline V gene, CDR1 is SNHLY and CDR2 is FYNNEI. V lost 5 bases and J lost 0, with 13 bases in between. The CDR3 loop spans 16 amino acids. CDR3 nucleotide sequence: TGTGCCAGCAGTTCCGCACAACTTGCAACTAATGAAAAACTGTTTTTT. This sequence encodes CASSSAQLATNEKLFF.

The V and J genes are TRBV30 and TRBJ2-7; 9 bases match TRBD2. This CDR3 has 14 amino acids. In germline, CDR1 is GTSNPN, CDR2 SVGIG (reference sequence). V dropped 3 bases and J dropped 2; count of bases not matched to a gene: 5. The CDR3 DNA sequence: TGTGCCTGGAGGCATAGCGGGGGTACCTACGAGCAGTACTTC. As protein: CAWRHSGGTYEQYF.

The table lists this clone with a few counts. The sample has other DNA sequences that encode this CDR3 too. The chain couples TRBV7-9 to TRBJ2-7; D call uncertain. Trimming took off 5 bases at V and 0 bases at J, with 5 bases between the two ends. This CDR3 has 12 residues. Looked up from germline, CDR1 is SEHNR and CDR2 is FQNEAQ (reference sequence). CDR3 coding DNA: TGTGCCAGCAGCCTGAGCTCCTACGAGCAGTACTTC. Protein product: CASSLSSYEQYF.

This chain uses TRBV6-5 with TRBJ1-5, with 7 nucleotides matching TRBD1. Germline CDR1 is MNHEY and CDR2 is SVGAGI. The CDR3 loop spans 14 amino acids. Unmatched junction bases numbered 5, after V lost 2 bases and J lost 7 bases. In DNA form, the CDR3 reads TGTGCCAGCAGTTACGTGGCAGGGGGGCAGCCCCAGCATTTT. It codes for CASSYVAGGQPQHF.